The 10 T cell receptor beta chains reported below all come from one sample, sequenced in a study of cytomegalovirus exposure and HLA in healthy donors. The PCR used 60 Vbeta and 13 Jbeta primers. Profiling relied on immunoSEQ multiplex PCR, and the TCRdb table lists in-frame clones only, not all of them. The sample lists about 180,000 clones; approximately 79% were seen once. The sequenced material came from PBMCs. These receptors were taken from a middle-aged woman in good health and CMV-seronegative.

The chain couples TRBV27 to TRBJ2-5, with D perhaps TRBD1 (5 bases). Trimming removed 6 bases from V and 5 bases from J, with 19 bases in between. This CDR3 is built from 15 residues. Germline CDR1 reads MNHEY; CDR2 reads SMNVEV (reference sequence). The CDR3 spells CASRVWGGARETQYF. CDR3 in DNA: TGTGCCAGCAGGGTATGGGGTGGGGCGCGGGAGACCCAGTACTTC.

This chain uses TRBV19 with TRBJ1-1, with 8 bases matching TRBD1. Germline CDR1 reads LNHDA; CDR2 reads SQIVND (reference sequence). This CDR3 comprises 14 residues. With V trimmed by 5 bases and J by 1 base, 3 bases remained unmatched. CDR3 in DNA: TGTGCCAGTAGTCAGGGGGCGCGGAACACTGAAGCTTTCTTT. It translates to CASSQGARNTEAFF. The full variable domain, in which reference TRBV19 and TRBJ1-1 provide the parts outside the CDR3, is DGGITQSPKYLFRKEGQNVTLSCEQNLNHDAMYWYRQDPGQGLRLIYYSQIVNDFQKGDIAEGYSVSREKKESFPLTVTSAQKNPTAFYLCASSQGARNTEAFFGQGTRLTVV.

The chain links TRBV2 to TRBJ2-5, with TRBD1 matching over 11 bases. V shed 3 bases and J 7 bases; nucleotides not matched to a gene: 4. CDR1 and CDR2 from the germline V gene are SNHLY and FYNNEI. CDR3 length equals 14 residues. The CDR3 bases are TGTGCCAGCAGTGATGGGACAGGGGGGGGGACCCAGTACTTC. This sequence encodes CASSDGTGGGTQYF.

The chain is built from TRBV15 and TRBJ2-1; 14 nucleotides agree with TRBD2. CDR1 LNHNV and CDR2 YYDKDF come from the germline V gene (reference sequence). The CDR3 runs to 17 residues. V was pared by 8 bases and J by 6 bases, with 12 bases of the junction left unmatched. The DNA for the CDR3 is TGTGCCACCTACCCAGGGGGACTAGCGGGAGAAGGCAATGAGCAGTTCTTC. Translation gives CATYPGGLAGEGNEQFF.

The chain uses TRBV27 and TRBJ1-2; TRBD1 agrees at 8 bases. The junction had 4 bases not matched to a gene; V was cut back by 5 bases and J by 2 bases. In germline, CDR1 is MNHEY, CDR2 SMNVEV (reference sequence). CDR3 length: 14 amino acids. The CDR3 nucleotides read TGTGCCAGCAGTCAGGGGGCAGCCAACTATGGCTACACCTTC. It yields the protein CASSQGAANYGYTF.

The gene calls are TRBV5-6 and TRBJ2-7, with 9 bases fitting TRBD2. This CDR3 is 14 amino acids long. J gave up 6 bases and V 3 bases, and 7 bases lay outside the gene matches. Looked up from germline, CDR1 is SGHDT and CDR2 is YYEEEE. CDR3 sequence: CASSWGLAPSEQYF. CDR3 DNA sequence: TGTGCCAGCAGCTGGGGACTAGCCCCCTCCGAGCAGTACTTC.

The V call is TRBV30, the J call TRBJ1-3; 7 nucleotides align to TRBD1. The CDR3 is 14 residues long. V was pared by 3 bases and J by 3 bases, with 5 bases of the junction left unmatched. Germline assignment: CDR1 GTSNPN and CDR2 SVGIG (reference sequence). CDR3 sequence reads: CAWRRQGIGNTIYF. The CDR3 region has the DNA TGTGCCTGGAGGCGACAGGGAATTGGAAACACCATATATTTT.

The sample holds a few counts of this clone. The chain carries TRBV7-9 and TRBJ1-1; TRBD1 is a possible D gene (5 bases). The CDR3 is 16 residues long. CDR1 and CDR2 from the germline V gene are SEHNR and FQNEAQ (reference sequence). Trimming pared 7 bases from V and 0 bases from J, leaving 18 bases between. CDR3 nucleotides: TGTGCCAGCACTAACCAGGCGGCAGGGATGAACACTGAAGCTTTCTTT. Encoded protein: CASTNQAAGMNTEAFF.

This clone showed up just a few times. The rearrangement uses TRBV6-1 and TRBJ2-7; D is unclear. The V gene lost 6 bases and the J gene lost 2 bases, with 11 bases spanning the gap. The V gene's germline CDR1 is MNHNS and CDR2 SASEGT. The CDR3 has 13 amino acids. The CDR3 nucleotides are TGTGCCAGCAGCAAGGAGAGGACCTACGAGCAGTACTTC. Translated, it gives CASSKERTYEQYF.

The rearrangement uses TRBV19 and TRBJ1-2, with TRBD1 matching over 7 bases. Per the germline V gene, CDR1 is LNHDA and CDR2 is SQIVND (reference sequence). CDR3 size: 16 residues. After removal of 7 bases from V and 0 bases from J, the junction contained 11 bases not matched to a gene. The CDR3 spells CASKGDSLIANYGYTF. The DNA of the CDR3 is TGTGCCAGTAAAGGGGACAGCCTAATAGCTAACTATGGCTACACCTTC.